The rows below give T cell receptor beta chains drawn from one sample of a study of response to subunit inactivated influenza vaccine. TCRdb called the RT-PCR reads again in MiXCR, with one record for every CDR3 protein. The repertoire holds about 650,000 distinct CDR3 sequences, with 14% as singletons. The source was PBMCs from blood, collected approximately 15 days before vaccination. The receptors derive from a man between 45 and 60 years old who received an inactivated influenza vaccine. The CDR3 runs from the conserved cysteine through the conserved F or W. A D gene is named only where the DNA matches it firmly. The size field is filled for only some rows; it gives once, few, many or a size class.

j_call d_call v_call clone_size cdr3_aa cdr3_nt
TRBJ2-1 TRBD1 TRBV20-1 many CSVTQGAGNEQFF TGCAGTGTAACACAGGGGGCGGGTAATGAGCAGTTCTTC
TRBJ2-3 TRBD2 TRBV7-9 few CASRSGTSVADTQYF TGTGCCAGCAGGTCCGGGACTAGTGTAGCAGATACGCAGTATTTT
TRBJ2-7 - TRBV20-1 - CSARLRGSYEQYF TGCAGTGCTAGGCTGCGGGGATCCTACGAGCAGTACTTC
TRBJ1-1 TRBD1 TRBV7-2 - CASSLGQVMAFF TGTGCCAGCAGCTTGGGACAGGTGATGGCTTTCTTT
TRBJ2-2 TRBD1 TRBV18 - CASSPKDRVRTGELFF TGTGCCAGCTCACCTAAGGACAGGGTTCGCACCGGGGAGCTGTTTTTT
TRBJ2-7 TRBD2 TRBV7-2 few CASHSGLAGEQYF TGTGCCAGCCACTCCGGACTAGCGGGGGAGCAGTACTTC
TRBJ1-1 - TRBV6-1 few CASSPPPGEGEAFF TGTGCCAGCAGTCCTCCCCCAGGGGAGGGTGAAGCTTTCTTT
TRBJ1-3 - TRBV2 few CASSVAGRRNGNTIYF TGTGCCAGCAGCGTGGCGGGACGGAGAAATGGAAACACCATATATTTT
TRBJ2-7 TRBD1 TRBV7-2 - CASSTRTGDGEQYF TGTGCCAGCAGCACAAGGACAGGGGATGGCGAGCAGTACTTC
TRBJ1-4 - TRBV6-1 - CACGDEKLFF TGTGCCTGCGGGGACGAAAAACTGTTTTTT
TRBJ1-1 TRBD1 TRBV12-3/TRBV12-4 - CASSFALGTVTEAFF TGTGCCAGCAGTTTTGCCCTTGGGACAGTCACTGAAGCTTTCTTT
TRBJ2-3 TRBD2 TRBV10-3 few CAIKLAGDTDTQYF TGTGCCATCAAACTAGCGGGGGACACAGATACGCAGTATTTT
TRBJ1-5 TRBD1 TRBV6-1 few CASKGQGNSQPQHF TGTGCCAGCAAAGGACAGGGTAATAGTCAGCCCCAGCATTTT
TRBJ2-6 - TRBV5-1 - CASGEDSLSGANVLTF TGCGCCAGCGGCGAGGACAGTCTCTCTGGGGCCAACGTCCTGACTTTC
TRBJ2-5 TRBD2 TRBV18 - CASSPGLAGEGETQYF TGTGCCAGCTCACCAGGACTAGCGGGAGAAGGAGAGACCCAGTACTTC
TRBJ2-7 - TRBV10-2 few CASTPGREQYF TGCGCCAGCACCCCGGGGCGGGAGCAGTACTTC
TRBJ1-2 TRBD1 TRBV29-1 - CSGTTGGELSYTF TGCAGCGGGACTACAGGGGGCGAATTGAGCTACACCTTC
TRBJ2-1 - TRBV29-1 - CSAVEGSYNEQFF TGCAGCGCAGTAGAGGGCTCCTACAATGAGCAGTTCTTC
TRBJ2-1 - TRBV4-1 - CASSQEIWLHNEQFF TGCGCCAGCAGCCAAGAGATTTGGCTACACAATGAGCAGTTCTTC
TRBJ1-2 - TRBV25-1 - CASSAPGTDYNYGYTF TGTGCCAGCAGTGCTCCCGGGACGGACTATAACTATGGCTACACCTTC
TRBJ2-7 TRBD2 TRBV27 few CASSLSGIAGTYEQYF TGTGCCAGCAGTTTAAGCGGGATAGCGGGGACCTACGAGCAGTACTTC
TRBJ2-3 - TRBV9 - CASSVGLIGTDTQYF TGTGCCAGCAGCGTGGGATTGATCGGCACAGATACGCAGTATTTT
TRBJ2-3 - TRBV5-6 many CASSLRVWGTDTQYF TGTGCCAGCAGCCTCCGAGTATGGGGCACAGATACGCAGTATTTT
TRBJ2-6 TRBD1 TRBV4-3 - CASSHRGQAGWANVLTF TGCGCCAGCAGCCACCGCGGACAGGCTGGCTGGGCCAACGTCCTGACTTTC
TRBJ2-2 - TRBV6-2/TRBV6-3 - CASGAGTGAAPTGELFF TGTGCCAGCGGGGCCGGGACCGGGGCGGCACCCACCGGGGAGCTGTTTTTT
TRBJ2-3 - TRBV5-1 - CASSSPQGGGVPDTQYF TGCGCCAGCAGCTCCCCGCAAGGAGGGGGGGTTCCAGATACGCAGTATTTT
TRBJ1-2 - TRBV7-9 few CASSSYSHYGYTF TGTGCCAGCAGCTCATACAGCCACTATGGCTACACCTTC
TRBJ1-5 - TRBV5-1 few CASSEGTENQPQHF TGCGCCAGCAGCGAGGGGACCGAGAATCAGCCCCAGCATTTT
TRBJ2-5 TRBD1 TRBV29-1 - CSVVGFGTDETQYF TGCAGCGTTGTCGGTTTCGGGACAGACGAGACCCAGTACTTC
TRBJ2-2 - TRBV6-5 - CASSYGPTNTGELFF TGTGCCAGCAGTTATGGCCCGACGAACACCGGGGAGCTGTTTTTT
TRBJ1-1 - TRBV3-1 - CASSQVTLKVTEAFF TGTGCCAGCAGCCAAGTGACGCTTAAGGTCACTGAAGCTTTCTTT
TRBJ2-1 - TRBV18 - CASSRTTYSYNEQFF TGTGCCAGCTCGCGGACTACCTACTCCTACAATGAGCAGTTCTTC
TRBJ2-6 - TRBV4-1 few CASSQETASSGANVLTF TGCGCCAGCAGCCAAGAGACTGCCAGCTCTGGGGCCAACGTCCTGACTTTC